This entry lists 19 T cell receptor beta chains sequenced from one sample in a study of blood T cell repertoires in COVID-19. Data came from immunoSEQ multiplex PCR; TCRdb stores just in-frame clones and leaves some out. The profile shows some 200,000 clones, 88% of them singletons. The sample comprised peripheral blood. The receptors stem from a man between 18 and 35 years old with active or convalescent COVID-19.

The chain is built from TRBV11-2 and TRBJ2-3, with a tentative D call TRBD1 (7 bases). The CDR3 consists of 16 residues. V lost 0 bases and J 6 bases, leaving 16 bases between the germline ends. Germline CDR1 is SGHAT and CDR2 is FQNNGV. The CDR3 region is CASSLDGGTDEDTQYF. In nucleotides, the CDR3 is TGTGCCAGCAGCTTAGATGGGGGGACAGACGAGGATACGCAGTATTTT.

The rearrangement joins TRBV7-9 to TRBJ1-1; 9 nucleotides align to TRBD1. Looked up from germline, CDR1 is SEHNR and CDR2 is FQNEAQ (reference sequence). The J segment lost 2 bases and the V segment lost 5 bases, leaving 3 bases of the junction unmatched. This CDR3 is built from 14 residues. CDR3 in amino acids: CASSTGQGNTEAFF. The CDR3 DNA is TGTGCCAGCAGCACGGGACAGGGTAACACTGAAGCTTTCTTT.

The V and J genes are TRBV19 and TRBJ1-1; D is possibly TRBD1 (6 bases). Trimming shortened V by 6 bases and J by 5 bases, and 13 bases separated the two germline ends. The germline CDR1 and CDR2 sequences are LNHDA and SQIVND (reference sequence). The CDR3 loop spans 13 amino acids. CDR3 in DNA: TGTGCCAGTAGATACTTAGGGGGTACTGAAGCTTTCTTT. Translated: CASRYLGGTEAFF.

This rearrangement joins TRBV10-3 to TRBJ1-5; perhaps TRBD1 as D (6 bases). Germline CDR1 is ENHRY and CDR2 is SYGVKD. V lost 3 bases to trimming and J lost 1 base, with 13 bases between them. The CDR3 runs 16 residues. The CDR3 DNA reads as TGTGCCATCAGTGAATTTGGGGGGGCGAGCAATCAGCCCCAGCATTTT. Amino acids: CAISEFGGASNQPQHF.

This clone was recorded once. The chain is built from TRBV27 and TRBJ2-5; D may be TRBD2 (5 bases). V dropped 5 bases and J dropped 5 bases, with 18 bases sitting between them. There are 15 residues in the CDR3. Germline lookup yields CDR1 MNHEY and CDR2 SMNVEV (reference sequence). The CDR3 DNA sequence: TGTGCCAGCAGTCCGGACTTTCGTTCGGCGGAGACCCAGTACTTC. Its translation is CASSPDFRSAETQYF.

The genes are TRBV12-3 or TRBV12-4 and TRBJ2-7; tentatively, D is TRBD2 (5 bases). This CDR3 contains 13 residues. V dropped 6 bases and J dropped 2 bases, with 11 bases sitting between them. The DNA for the CDR3 is TGTGCCAGCAGGGCGAGCGGTGCCTACGAGCAGTACTTC. Its translation is CASRASGAYEQYF.

The J gene is TRBJ1-2, the V gene TRBV3-1 (or the pseudogene TRBV3-2), with 8 bases matching TRBD1. Trimming took 0 bases from V and 7 from J; bases not matched to a gene: 7. The germline CDR1 and CDR2 sequences are LGHDT and YNNKEL (reference sequence). The CDR3 runs to 15 residues. The CDR3: CASSQERRGLLGYTF. The CDR3 DNA is TGTGCCAGCAGCCAAGAGCGCAGGGGGCTACTTGGCTACACCTTC.

The rearrangement joins TRBV6-5 to TRBJ2-2, with 10 bases fitting TRBD2. The CDR3 has 14 residues. The V and J ends lost 6 bases and 8 bases, in that order; junction bases with no gene match: 6. The germline V gene encodes CDR1 MNHEY and CDR2 SVGAGI. As DNA, the CDR3 is TGTGCCAGCAGAGCGGGAGGGGTAGGTGGGGAGCTGTTTTTT. It translates to CASRAGGVGGELFF.

The V call is TRBV6-5, the J call TRBJ2-5, with 15 bases identical to TRBD2. After removal of 4 bases from V and 5 bases from J, the junction contained 5 bases not matched to a gene. Germline V gene lookup returns CDR1 MNHEY and CDR2 SVGAGI. This CDR3 contains 16 residues. As DNA, the CDR3 is TGTGCCAGCAGTTCGGCCGGGACTAGCGGGGGGGAGACCCAGTACTTC. Translating gives CASSSAGTSGGETQYF.

This clone was seen a single time. The V and J genes are TRBV10-3 and TRBJ2-7; D unclear. Trimming cost V 6 bases and J 0 bases, with 6 bases left between them. Germline V lookup: CDR1 ENHRY, CDR2 SYGVKD. The CDR3 sequence is 12 residues long. The CDR3, as DNA: TGTGCCATCAGCCAGGACTCCTACGAGCAGTACTTC. Translating it yields CAISQDSYEQYF.

The DNA of the CDR3 is TGCACCAGCAGCTCCCCGAGTCCAGATACGCAGTATTTT. This sequence encodes CTSSSPSPDTQYF. The rearrangement links TRBV1 to TRBJ2-3; the DNA was not compared with TRBD2, the D call given in the table. TRBV1 is termed a pseudogene. The CDR3 sequence is 13 residues long.

V and J are TRBV10-1 and TRBJ2-1; TRBD2 aligns across 9 bases. V was pared by 2 bases and J by 7 bases, with 6 bases of the junction left unmatched. The length of the CDR3 is 15 residues. The germline CDR1 and CDR2 sequences are WNHNN and SYGVQD (reference sequence). In DNA form, the CDR3 reads TGCGCCAGCAGTGAGATGGCGGGAGGGCCGAATGAGCAGTTCTTC. It codes for CASSEMAGGPNEQFF.

The chain has TRBV5-1 and TRBJ2-5, with 11 nucleotides matching TRBD1. This CDR3 contains 15 residues. CDR1 and CDR2 from the germline V gene are SGHRS and YFSETQ. V trimming: 4 bases; J trimming: 5 bases; junction bases outside the gene matches: 7. CDR3 DNA: TGCGCCAGCAGCCCCGGACAGGGGGCGCGGGAGACCCAGTACTTC. Protein sequence: CASSPGQGARETQYF. The variable domain in full, completed from reference TRBV5-1 and TRBJ2-5, reads KAGVTQTPRYLIKTRGQQVTLSCSPISGHRSVSWYQQTPGQGLQFLFEYFSETQRNKGNFPGRFSGRQFSNSRSEMNVSTLELGDSALYLCASSPGQGARETQYFGPGTRLLVL.

The chain links TRBV19 to TRBJ1-3; the D gene is possibly TRBD1 (6 bases). Trimming took off 6 bases at V and 2 bases at J, with 14 bases between the two ends. Germline V lookup: CDR1 LNHDA, CDR2 SQIVND (reference sequence). CDR3 length: 15 residues. CDR3 loop: CASSVTGHTGNTIYF. CDR3 in DNA: TGTGCCAGTAGCGTTACGGGACACACTGGAAACACCATATATTTT.

This clone showed up just once. V usage is TRBV5-8 and J usage is TRBJ1-1; the D gene is possibly TRBD1 (6 bases). CDR1 is SGHTS and CDR2 is YDEGEE in the germline V gene. CDR3 length: 15 residues. Trimming removed 3 bases at V and 5 bases at J, with 17 bases between. CDR3 sequence (DNA): TGTGCCAGCAGCTCCCGGAGGACAGTGGGAACTGAAGCTTTCTTT. Its protein is CASSSRRTVGTEAFF.

The genes are TRBV19 and TRBJ1-1; D is unresolved. CDR1 LNHDA and CDR2 SQIVND come from the germline V gene (reference sequence). The CDR3 sequence is 15 residues long. Trimming shortened V by 8 bases and J by 0 bases, and 16 bases separated the two germline ends. The CDR3 region is CASANSGPVNTEAFF. The CDR3 DNA sequence: TGTGCCAGTGCCAACTCAGGTCCAGTGAACACTGAAGCTTTCTTT.

In this sample, this clone turned up a few times. The CDR3 reads CASSFRGLKQETQYF. The CDR3 nucleotides are TGTGCCAGCAGCTTCAGGGGCCTAAAACAAGAGACCCAGTACTTC. This chain links TRBV11-1 with TRBJ2-5; D might be TRBD1 (6 bases). V lost 3 bases to trimming and J lost 2 bases, with 13 bases between them. This CDR3 has 15 amino acids. Per germline, CDR1 SGHAT and CDR2 FQDESV (reference sequence).

V usage is TRBV6-1 and J usage is TRBJ2-7; 12 positions match TRBD2. This CDR3 is built from 15 residues. Germline V lookup: CDR1 MNHNS, CDR2 SASEGT. After removal of 3 bases from V and 6 bases from J, the junction contained 6 bases not matched to a gene. As DNA, the CDR3 is TGTGCCAGCAGTGAGCTATCTAGCGGGAGGGGCGAGCAGTACTTC. Amino acid sequence: CASSELSSGRGEQYF.

The chain is built from TRBV5-1 and TRBJ1-6; perhaps TRBD1 as D (5 bases). Germline CDR1 and CDR2: SGHRS and YFSETQ. This CDR3 region has 12 residues. V was pared by 7 bases and J by 8 bases, with 10 bases between. The CDR3 protein is CASGTGDSPLHF. Written as DNA, the CDR3 is TGCGCCAGCGGGACGGGGGATTCACCCCTCCACTTT.